This T cell receptor (beta chain) was sequenced for a study of beta chain features in type 1 diabetes (dated by TCRdb to between 2018 and 2020). Regarding the study in general: Patients and healthy donors did not differ in mean age, gender distribution, total cell number or subset yield. Across all samples, 107,917,701 sorted cells were examined, and cell number per subset correlated strongly with RNA yield. In the study, TCRB repertoires of sorted circulating CD4+ T cell subsets from recently diagnosed type 1 diabetes patients were compared with those of matched healthy donors. Whereas all 30 or so donors provided naive and central memory subsets, regulatory and stem cell-like memory subsets were isolated from just 8 patients and roughly eight healthy donors.

General findings and caveats noted by the study authors: Sequencing cDNA rather than genomic DNA could over-represent highly expressing activated cells, although activation and CD3 levels did not differ between groups. A moderate but significant shortening of TCRB CDR3 length was observed in type 1 diabetes patients in all four CD4+ subsets. Shorter templates might have been favored by PCR, but patient and control samples were amplified and corrected together, so both groups would have been affected equally by any skew. Naive, central memory and regulatory TCRB repertoires appeared to be more alike among patients than among healthy donors. Because small numbers of individuals were included in the HLA sub-analyses, any influence of HLA type on TCRB rearrangement was left unresolved. Fewer insertions and more nucleotide deletions at VDJ recombination sites were observed in patients with type 1 diabetes, implying thymic rearrangement abnormalities.

Measured from the cysteine to the phenylalanine, the CDR3 is 16 residues long. Only the CDR3 part of the read is kept: 48 bases, read in frame from the first base. Trimming takes 0 bases from V and 3 bases from J, and the germline ends sit 12 bases apart. CDR1 and CDR2 are read off the germline V gene as MDHEN and SYDVKM. Each donor gave one peripheral blood draw, averaging roughly 0.11 L, which was collected into heparinised tubes. A BD FACSAria II was used to sort naive, central memory, regulatory and stem cell-like memory CD4+ T cells with a panel that included CD45RO, CCR7, CD25, CD127, CD95 and CD27. A purity above 95% was achieved for all sorted populations. Right away, PBMCs were isolated by Lymphoprep density gradient centrifugation and were stained directly, with no culture step. Samples were stained and sorted in pairs, with one healthy donor and one patient per experiment, so that batch effects were minimized.

This clone was detected a few times. Its antigen is unknown. No base qualities exist here, and no much larger clone lies one base off it. The entire amount of isolated RNA was reverse transcribed using the High Capacity cDNA Reverse Transcription Kit, so the sequenced TCRB transcripts were expressed ones. Naive, central memory and regulatory T cell samples underwent deep immunoSEQ sequencing, averaging approximately 3.3 million total reads per sample. Sorted cells were lysed in RLT buffer, and RNA was extracted using DNase-treated RNeasy Micro or Mini kits according to cell number. Each cell subset was processed on its own to prevent cross-contamination, while patient and healthy donor samples were processed together. TCRB sequences were amplified from cDNA with the immunoSEQ multiplex PCR, producing 87-bp fragments spanning the CDR3 region. Sequencing of the amplicons was performed on the Illumina HiSeq platform. The published analysis was carried out like this. Synthetic template baselines were used to correct PCR bias computationally, reads within Hamming distance 2 were collapsed together, and singletons that could not be merged were discarded. Reads were aligned against IMGT to assign V, D and J genes, CDR3 length and insertions or deletions at six rearrangement sites. Within each subset, clonotype counts were normalized to sorted cell number, after which true diversity and Gini coefficients were computed with the tcR R package. The overlap coefficient, calculated on TCRB nucleotide sequences, was used to quantify repertoire sharing. As a proxy for the pre-selection repertoire, out-of-frame TCRB sequences from naive cells were analyzed. TCRdb limited this immuneACCESS table to in-frame rearrangements with V and J called. A share of clones is missing; checked studies link under half to unresolved V genes, and the rest is unexplained. V, J and clone size derive from that table, while D and trimming were established from the DNA sequence. In all, the sample holds about 650,000 clones, and around 12% of those were seen once. The ten largest clones capture more than 0.09% of the sample.

The sequencing sample was made of naive CD4+ T cells from blood. Sample cell subset or site, as interpreted from the label and publication: true naive CD4+ T cells. This TCR derives from a man between 25 and 39 years old with type 1 diabetes. The receptor chain draws on TRBV28 and TRBJ1-5; the D gene is possibly TRBD1, with 6 bases matching. CDR3 sequence: CASSLWSGGNNQPQHF. The sequence in DNA is TGTGCCAGCAGTTTATGGTCGGGGGGCAACAATCAGCCCCAGCATTTT.